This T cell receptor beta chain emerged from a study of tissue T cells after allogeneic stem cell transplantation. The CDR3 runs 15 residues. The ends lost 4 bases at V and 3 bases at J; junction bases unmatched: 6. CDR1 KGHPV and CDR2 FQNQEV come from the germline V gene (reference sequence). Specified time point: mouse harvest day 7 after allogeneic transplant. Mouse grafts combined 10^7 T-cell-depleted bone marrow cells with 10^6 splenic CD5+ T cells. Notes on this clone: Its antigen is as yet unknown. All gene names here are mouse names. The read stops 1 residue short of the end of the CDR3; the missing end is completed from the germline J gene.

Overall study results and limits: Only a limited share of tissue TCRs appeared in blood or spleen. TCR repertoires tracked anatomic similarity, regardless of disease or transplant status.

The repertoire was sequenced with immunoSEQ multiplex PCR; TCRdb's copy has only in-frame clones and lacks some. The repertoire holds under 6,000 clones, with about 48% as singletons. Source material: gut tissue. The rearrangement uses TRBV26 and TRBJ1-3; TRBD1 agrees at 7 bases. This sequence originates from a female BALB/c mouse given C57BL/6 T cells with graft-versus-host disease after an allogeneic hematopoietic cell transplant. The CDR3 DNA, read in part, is TGTGCCAGCAGTCCCCGAGGGGGCGGTGGAAATACGCTCTAT. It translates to CASSPRGGGGNTLY. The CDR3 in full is CASSPRGGGGNTLYF.